The source of this T cell receptor (beta chain) is a study of monozygotic twins with inflammatory bowel disease. Details on this clonotype: Its antigen is unknown.

Germline values: CDR1 SGHRS, CDR2 YFSETQ. The CDR3 runs 12 residues. Notes on the study in general: Against healthy co-twins, IBD patients had lower TCRbeta diversity (measured by inverse Simpson). Patient-to-patient differences in immunosuppressive treatment may have added variability to the repertoires.

Every TCR library consumed around 4,000 ng of total RNA. Two nested PCRs, run for around 15 and 9 cycles, were applied to TCRalpha and TCRbeta cDNA. TCRdb processed the 5' RACE reads again and assigns one entry to each CDR3 protein, with no DNA. The sample table sets out some 170,000 distinct CDR3 sequences. The TCR was taken from a human donor with ulcerative colitis or Crohn's disease, or a healthy co-twin of an affected twin (not recorded which). The chain is built from TRBV5-1 and TRBJ1-1. Sequenced: blood. CDR3 loop: CASSVDATEAFF.